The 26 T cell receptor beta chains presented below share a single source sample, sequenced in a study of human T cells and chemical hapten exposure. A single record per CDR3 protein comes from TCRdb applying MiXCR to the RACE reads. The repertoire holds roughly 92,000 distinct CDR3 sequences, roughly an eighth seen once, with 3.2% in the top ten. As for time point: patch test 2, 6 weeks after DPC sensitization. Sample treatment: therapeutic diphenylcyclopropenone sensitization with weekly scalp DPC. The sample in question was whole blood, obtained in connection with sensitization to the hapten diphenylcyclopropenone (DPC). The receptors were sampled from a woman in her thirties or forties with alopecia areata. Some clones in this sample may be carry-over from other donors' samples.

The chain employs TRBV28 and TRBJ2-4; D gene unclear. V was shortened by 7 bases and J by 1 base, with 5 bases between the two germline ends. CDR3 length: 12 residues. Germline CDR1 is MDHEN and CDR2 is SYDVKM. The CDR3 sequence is CASNQAKNIQYF. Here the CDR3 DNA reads TGTGCCAGCAACCAGGCCAAAAACATTCAGTACTTC. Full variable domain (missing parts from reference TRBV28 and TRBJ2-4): DVKVTQSSRYLVKRTGEKVFLECVQDMDHENMFWYRQDPGLGLRLIYFSYDVKMKEKGDIPEGYSVSREKKERFSLILESASTNQTSMYLCASNQAKNIQYFGAGTRLSVL.

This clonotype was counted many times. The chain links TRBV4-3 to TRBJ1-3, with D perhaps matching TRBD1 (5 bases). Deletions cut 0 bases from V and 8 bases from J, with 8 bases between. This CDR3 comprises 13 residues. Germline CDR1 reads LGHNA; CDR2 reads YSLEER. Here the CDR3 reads CASSQDIRDTIYF. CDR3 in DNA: TGCGCCAGCAGCCAAGATATCAGGGACACCATATATTTT.

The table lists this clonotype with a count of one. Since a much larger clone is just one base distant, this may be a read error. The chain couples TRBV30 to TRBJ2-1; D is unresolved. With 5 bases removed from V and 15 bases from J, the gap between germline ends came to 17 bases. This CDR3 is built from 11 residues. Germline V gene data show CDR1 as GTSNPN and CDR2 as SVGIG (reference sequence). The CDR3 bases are TGTGCCTGGCGAAGGGTAGTTAATCTGTTCTTC. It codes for CAWRRVVNLFF.

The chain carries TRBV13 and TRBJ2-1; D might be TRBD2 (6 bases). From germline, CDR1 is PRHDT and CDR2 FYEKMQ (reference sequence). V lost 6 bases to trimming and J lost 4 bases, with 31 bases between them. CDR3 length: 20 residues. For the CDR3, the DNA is TGTGCCAGCAGTACAAGCCATCCGGACCGAGCTAGCGTAGAATACAATGAGCAGTTCTTC. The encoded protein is CASSTSHPDRASVEYNEQFF.

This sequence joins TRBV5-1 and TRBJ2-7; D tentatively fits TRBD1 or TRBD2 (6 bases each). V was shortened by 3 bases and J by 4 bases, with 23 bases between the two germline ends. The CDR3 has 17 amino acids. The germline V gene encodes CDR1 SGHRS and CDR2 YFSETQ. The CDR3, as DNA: TGCGCCAGCAGCTCCGGGGGTACGACAGGAGGAGGGTACGAGCAGTACTTC. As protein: CASSSGGTTGGGYEQYF.

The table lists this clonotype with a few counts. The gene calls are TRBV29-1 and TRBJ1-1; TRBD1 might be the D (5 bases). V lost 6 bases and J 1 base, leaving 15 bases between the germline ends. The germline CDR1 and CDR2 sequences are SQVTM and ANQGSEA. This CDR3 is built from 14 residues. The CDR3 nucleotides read TGCAGCGTGACCCGCCAGGGTCAGAACACTGAAGCTTTCTTT. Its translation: CSVTRQGQNTEAFF. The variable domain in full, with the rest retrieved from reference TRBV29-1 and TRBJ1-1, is SAVISQKPSRDICQRGTSLTIQCQVDSQVTMMFWYRQQPGQSLTLIATANQGSEATYESGFVIDKFPISRPNLTFSTLTVSNMSPEDSSIYLCSVTRQGQNTEAFFGQGTRLTVV.

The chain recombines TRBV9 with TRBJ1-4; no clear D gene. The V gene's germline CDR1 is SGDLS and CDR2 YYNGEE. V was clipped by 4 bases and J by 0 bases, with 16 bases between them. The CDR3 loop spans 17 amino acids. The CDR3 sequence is CASSTPSGYATNEKLFF. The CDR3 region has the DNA TGTGCCAGCAGCACTCCTTCGGGGTACGCAACTAATGAAAAACTGTTTTTT.

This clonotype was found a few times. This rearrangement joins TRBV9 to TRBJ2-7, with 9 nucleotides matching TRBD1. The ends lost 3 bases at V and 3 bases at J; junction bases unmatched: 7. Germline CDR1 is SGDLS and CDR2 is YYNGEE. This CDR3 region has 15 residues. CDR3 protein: CASSATGTGLYEQYF. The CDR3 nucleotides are TGTGCCAGCAGCGCAACCGGGACAGGGCTCTACGAGCAGTACTTC.

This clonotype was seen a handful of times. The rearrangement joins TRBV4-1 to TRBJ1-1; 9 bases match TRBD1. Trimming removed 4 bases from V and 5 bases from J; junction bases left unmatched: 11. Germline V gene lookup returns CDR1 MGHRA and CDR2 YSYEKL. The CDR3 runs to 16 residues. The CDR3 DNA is TGCGCCAGCAGCCGAGACCCGGGACAGGGCCCAACTGAAGCTTTCTTT. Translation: CASSRDPGQGPTEAFF.

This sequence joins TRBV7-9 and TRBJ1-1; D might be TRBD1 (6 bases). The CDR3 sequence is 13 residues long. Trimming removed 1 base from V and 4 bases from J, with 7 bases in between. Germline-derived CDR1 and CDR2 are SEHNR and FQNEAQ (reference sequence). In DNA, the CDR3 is TGTGCCAGCAGCTTAGGGACAGCCACTGAAGCTTTCTTT. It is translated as CASSLGTATEAFF.

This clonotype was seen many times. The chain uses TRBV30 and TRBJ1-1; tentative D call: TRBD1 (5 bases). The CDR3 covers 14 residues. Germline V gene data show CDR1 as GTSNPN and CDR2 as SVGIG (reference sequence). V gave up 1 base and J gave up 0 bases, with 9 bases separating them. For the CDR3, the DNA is TGTGCCTGGAGTGGGATCAGGGTGAACACTGAAGCTTTCTTT. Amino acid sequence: CAWSGIRVNTEAFF. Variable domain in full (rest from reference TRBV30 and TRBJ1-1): SQTIHQWPATLVQPVGSPLSLECTVEGTSNPNLYWYRQAAGRGLQLLFYSVGIGQISSEVPQNLSASRPQDRQFILSSKKLLLSDSGFYLCAWSGIRVNTEAFFGQGTRLTVV.

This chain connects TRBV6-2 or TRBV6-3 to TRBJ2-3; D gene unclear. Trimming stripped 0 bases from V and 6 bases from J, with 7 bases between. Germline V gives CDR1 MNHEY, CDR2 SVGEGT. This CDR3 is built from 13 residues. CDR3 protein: CASSYSSRDTQYF. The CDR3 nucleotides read TGTGCCAGCAGTTACTCGTCCCGCGATACGCAGTATTTT.

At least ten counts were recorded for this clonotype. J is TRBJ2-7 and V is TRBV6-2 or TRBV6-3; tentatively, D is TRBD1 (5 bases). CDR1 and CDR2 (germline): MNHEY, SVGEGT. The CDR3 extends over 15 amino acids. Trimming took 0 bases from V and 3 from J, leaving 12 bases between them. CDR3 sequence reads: CASSYSKQEGYEQYF. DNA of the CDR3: TGTGCCAGCAGTTACTCGAAACAGGAAGGCTACGAGCAGTACTTC.

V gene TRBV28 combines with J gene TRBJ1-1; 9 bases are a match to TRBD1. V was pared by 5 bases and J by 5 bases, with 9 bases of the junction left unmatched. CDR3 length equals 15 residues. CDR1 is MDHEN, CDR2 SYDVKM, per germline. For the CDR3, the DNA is TGTGCCAGCAGTACTACAGGGGGCAGATCGACTGAAGCTTTCTTT. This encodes CASSTTGGRSTEAFF.

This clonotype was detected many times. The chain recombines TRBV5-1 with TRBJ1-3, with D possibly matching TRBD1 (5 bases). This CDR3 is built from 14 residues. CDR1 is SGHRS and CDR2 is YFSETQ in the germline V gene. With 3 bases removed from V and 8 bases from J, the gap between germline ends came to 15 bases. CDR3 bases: TGCGCCAGCAGCTCGGCCTTTCTGGGGGACACCATATATTTT. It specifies CASSSAFLGDTIYF.

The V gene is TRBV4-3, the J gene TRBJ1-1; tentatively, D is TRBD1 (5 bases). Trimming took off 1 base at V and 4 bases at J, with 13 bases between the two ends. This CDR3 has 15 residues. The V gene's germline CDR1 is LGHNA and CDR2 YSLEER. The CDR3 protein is CASSQAGGIGTEAFF. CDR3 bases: TGCGCCAGCAGCCAAGCTGGGGGAATAGGCACTGAAGCTTTCTTT.

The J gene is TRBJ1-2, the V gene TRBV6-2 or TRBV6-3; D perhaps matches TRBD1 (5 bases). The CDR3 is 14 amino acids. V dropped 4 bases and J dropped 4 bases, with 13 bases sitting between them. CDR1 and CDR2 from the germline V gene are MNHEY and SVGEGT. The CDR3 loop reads CASSSRSGGYGYTF. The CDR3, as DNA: TGTGCCAGCAGTTCCAGATCCGGGGGCTATGGCTACACCTTC.

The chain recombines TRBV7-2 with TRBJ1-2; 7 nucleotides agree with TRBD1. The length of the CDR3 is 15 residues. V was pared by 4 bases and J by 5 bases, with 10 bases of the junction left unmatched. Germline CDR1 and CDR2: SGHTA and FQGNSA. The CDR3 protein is CASSSSGTARYGYTF. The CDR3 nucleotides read TGTGCCAGCAGCTCTAGCGGGACAGCTCGATATGGCTACACCTTC. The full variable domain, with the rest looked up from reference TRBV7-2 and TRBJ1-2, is GAGVSQSPSNKVTEKGKDVELRCDPISGHTALYWYRQSLGQGLEFLIYFQGNSAPDKSGLPSDRFSAERTGGSVSTLTIQRTQQEDSAVYLCASSSSGTARYGYTFGSGTRLTVV.

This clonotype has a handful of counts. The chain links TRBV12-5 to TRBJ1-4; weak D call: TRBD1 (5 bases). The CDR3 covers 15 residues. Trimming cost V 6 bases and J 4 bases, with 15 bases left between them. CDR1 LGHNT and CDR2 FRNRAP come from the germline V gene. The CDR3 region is CASGTGEGINEKLFF. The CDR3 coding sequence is TGTGCTAGTGGCACCGGGGAGGGGATTAATGAAAAACTGTTTTTT. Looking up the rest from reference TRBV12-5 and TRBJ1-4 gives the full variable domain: DARVTQTPRHKVTEMGQEVTMRCQPILGHNTVFWYRQTMMQGLELLAYFRNRAPLDDSGMPKDRFSAEMPDATLATLKIQPSEPRDSAVYFCASGTGEGINEKLFFGSGTQLSVL.

The CDR3: CAISEGQDSYEQYF. CDR3 nucleotides: TGTGCCATCAGTGAGGGACAGGACTCCTACGAGCAGTACTTC. This rearrangement joins TRBV10-3 to TRBJ2-7; 7 bases line up with TRBD1. Germline V CDR1 and CDR2: ENHRY, SYGVKD. The CDR3 consists of 14 residues. Trimming at V came to 2 bases and at J to 0 bases, leaving 1 base not matched to a gene.

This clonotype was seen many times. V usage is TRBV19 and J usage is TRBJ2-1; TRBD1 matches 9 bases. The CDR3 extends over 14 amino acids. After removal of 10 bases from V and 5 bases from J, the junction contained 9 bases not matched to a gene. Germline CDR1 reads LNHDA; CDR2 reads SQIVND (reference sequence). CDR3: CATQGQGVHNEQFF. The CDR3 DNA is TGTGCCACCCAGGGACAGGGTGTCCACAATGAGCAGTTCTTC.

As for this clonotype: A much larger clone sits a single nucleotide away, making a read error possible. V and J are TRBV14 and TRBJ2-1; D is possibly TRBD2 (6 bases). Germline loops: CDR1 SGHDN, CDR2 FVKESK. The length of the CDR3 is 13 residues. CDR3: CAGSQGIAGPSFF. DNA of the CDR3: TGTGCCGGCAGCCAAGGTATTGCGGGACCCTCGTTCTTC.

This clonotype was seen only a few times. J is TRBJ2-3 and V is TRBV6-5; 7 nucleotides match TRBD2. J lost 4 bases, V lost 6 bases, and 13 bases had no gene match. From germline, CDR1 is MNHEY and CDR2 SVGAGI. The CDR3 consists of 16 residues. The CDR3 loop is CASSHEGGRAADTQYF. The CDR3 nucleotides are TGTGCCAGCAGCCACGAAGGTGGGAGGGCGGCAGATACGCAGTATTTT.

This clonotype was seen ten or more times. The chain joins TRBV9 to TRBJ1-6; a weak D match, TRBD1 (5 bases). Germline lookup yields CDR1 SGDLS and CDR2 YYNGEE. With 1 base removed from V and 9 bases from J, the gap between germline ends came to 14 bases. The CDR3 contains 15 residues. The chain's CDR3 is CASSVTGKGISPLHF. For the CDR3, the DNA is TGTGCCAGCAGCGTAACGGGGAAGGGGATTTCACCCCTCCACTTT.

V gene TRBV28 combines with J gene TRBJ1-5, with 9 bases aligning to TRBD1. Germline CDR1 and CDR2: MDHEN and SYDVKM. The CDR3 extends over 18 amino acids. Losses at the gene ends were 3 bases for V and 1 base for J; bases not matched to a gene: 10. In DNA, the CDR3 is TGTGCCAGCAGTTTTTTAACAGGGGGCTTATGGAGCAATCAGCCCCAGCATTTT. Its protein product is CASSFLTGGLWSNQPQHF.

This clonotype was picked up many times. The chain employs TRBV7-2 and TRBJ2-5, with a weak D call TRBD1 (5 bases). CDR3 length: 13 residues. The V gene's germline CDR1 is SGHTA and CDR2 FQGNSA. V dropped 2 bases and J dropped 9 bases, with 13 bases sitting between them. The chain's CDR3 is CASSLLREVAQYF. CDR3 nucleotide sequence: TGTGCCAGCAGCTTACTCAGGGAAGTTGCCCAGTACTTC.